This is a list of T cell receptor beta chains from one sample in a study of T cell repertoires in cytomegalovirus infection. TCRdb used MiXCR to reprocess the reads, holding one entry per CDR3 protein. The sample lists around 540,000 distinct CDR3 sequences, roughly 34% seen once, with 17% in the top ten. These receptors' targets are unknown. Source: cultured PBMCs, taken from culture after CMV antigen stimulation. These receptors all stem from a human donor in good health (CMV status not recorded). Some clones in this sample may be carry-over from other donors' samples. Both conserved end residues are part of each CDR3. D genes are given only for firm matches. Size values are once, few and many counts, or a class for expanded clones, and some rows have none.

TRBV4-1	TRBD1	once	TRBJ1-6	CASSQEGSGGWSPLHF	TGCGCCAGCAGCCAAGAAGGGTCAGGGGGCTGGTCACCCCTCCACTTT
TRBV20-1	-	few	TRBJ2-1	CSVPLVTYNEQFF	TGCAGTGTCCCGTTGGTGACCTACAATGAGCAGTTCTTC
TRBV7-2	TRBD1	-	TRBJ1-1	CASSRQGVEAFF	TGTGCCAGCAGCCGACAGGGTGTCGAAGCTTTCTTT
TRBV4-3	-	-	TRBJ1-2	CASSQDTAGRDYGYTF	TGCGCCAGCAGCCAAGACACGGCAGGGAGAGACTATGGCTACACCTTC
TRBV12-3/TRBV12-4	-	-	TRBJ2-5	CASSAGGRMETQYF	TGTGCCAGCAGCGCCGGGGGCAGGATGGAGACCCAGTACTTC
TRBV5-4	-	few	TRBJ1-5	CASSIGTGGQPQHF	TGTGCCAGCAGCATAGGGACTGGGGGTCAGCCCCAGCATTTT
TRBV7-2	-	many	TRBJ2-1	CASNQGGMRQFF	TGTGCCAGCAACCAGGGTGGAATGAGGCAGTTCTTC
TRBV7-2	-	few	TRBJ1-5	CASSLAPGTQYNQPQHF	TGTGCCAGCAGCTTAGCTCCAGGGACCCAGTACAATCAGCCCCAGCATTTT
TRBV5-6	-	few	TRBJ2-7	CASSFVGVAYEQYF	TGTGCCAGCAGCTTCGTGGGAGTAGCCTACGAGCAGTACTTC
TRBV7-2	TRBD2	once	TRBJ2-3	CASSLGLAGGTDTHYF	TGTGCCAGCAGCTTAGGACTAGCGGGAGGGACAGATACGCATTATTTT
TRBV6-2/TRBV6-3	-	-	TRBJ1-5	CASADGKVGGSNQPQHF	TGTGCCAGCGCAGACGGGAAGGTGGGTGGAAGCAATCAGCCCCAGCATTTT
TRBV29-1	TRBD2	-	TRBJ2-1	CSVVSGGTSIGGEQFF	TGCAGCGTTGTAAGTGGCGGGACTAGCATCGGCGGTGAGCAGTTCTTC
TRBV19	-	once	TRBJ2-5	CASRGTAGGTQYF	TGTGCCAGTAGGGGGACGGCAGGCGGGACCCAGTACTTC
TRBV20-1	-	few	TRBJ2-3	CSAPRRGTQYF	TGCAGTGCGCCTCGGAGGGGTACGCAGTATTTT
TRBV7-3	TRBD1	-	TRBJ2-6	CASSQTGTGGANVLTF	TGTGCCAGCAGCCAGACAGGGACGGGGGGGGCCAACGTCCTGACTTTC
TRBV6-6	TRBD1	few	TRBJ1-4	CASSWDREATNEKLFF	TGTGCCAGCAGCTGGGACAGGGAGGCAACTAATGAAAAACTGTTTTTT
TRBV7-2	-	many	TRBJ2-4	CASSLDNAQLAKNIQYF	TGTGCCAGCAGCTTAGATAACGCACAACTAGCCAAAAACATTCAGTACTTC
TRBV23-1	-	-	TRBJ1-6	CASTSGGPSYNSPLHF	TGCGCCAGCACCTCGGGGGGTCCCTCCTATAATTCACCCCTCCACTTT
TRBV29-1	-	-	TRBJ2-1	CSGRFLLAKRRSYNEQFF	TGCAGCGGCCGTTTTTTACTAGCTAAACGGAGGTCCTACAATGAGCAGTTCTTC
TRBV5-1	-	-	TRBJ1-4	CASSLFPSQTEKLFF	TGCGCCAGCAGCTTGTTTCCCTCGCAGACAGAAAAACTGTTTTTT
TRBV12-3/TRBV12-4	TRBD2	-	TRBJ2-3	CASSLLSGTSGRAPHTQYF	TGTGCCAGCAGCCTACTCTCCGGGACTAGCGGGAGGGCCCCACATACGCAGTATTTT
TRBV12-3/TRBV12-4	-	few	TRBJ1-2	CASSLTAGPLDYGYTF	TGTGCCAGCAGTTTAACGGCAGGGCCGCTAGACTATGGCTACACCTTC
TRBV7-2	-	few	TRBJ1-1	CASSFPRIESVNTEAFF	TGTGCCAGCAGCTTCCCCAGGATAGAAAGCGTGAACACTGAAGCTTTCTTT
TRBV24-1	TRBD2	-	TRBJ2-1	CATRLAGTNEQFF	TGTGCCACCAGATTAGCGGGAACCAATGAGCAGTTCTTC
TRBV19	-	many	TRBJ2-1	CASSIEGNEQFF	TGTGCCAGTAGTATCGAAGGGAATGAGCAGTTCTTC
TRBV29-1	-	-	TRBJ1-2	CSVGEPTNYGYTF	TGCAGCGTGGGGGAACCTACTAACTATGGCTACACCTTC
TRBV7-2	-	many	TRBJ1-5	CASSLWGQPQHF	TGTGCCAGCAGCTTATGGGGGCAGCCCCAGCATTTT
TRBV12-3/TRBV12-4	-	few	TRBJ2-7	CASSTRVASSYEQYF	TGTGCCAGCAGTACCCGTGTAGCTAGCAGCTACGAGCAGTACTTC
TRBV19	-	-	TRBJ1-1	CASSFPATENTEAFF	TGTGCCAGTAGTTTTCCTGCCACGGAGAACACTGAAGCTTTCTTT
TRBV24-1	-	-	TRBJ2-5	CATSDGSTGKETQYF	TGTGCCACCAGTGACGGATCTACAGGGAAAGAGACCCAGTACTTC
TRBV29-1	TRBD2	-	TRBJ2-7	CSVAFSGSSYEQYF	TGCAGCGTTGCCTTTAGCGGGAGCTCCTACGAGCAGTACTTC
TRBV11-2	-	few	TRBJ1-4	CASSLGVQGAGEKLFF	TGTGCCAGCAGCTTAGGAGTACAGGGTGCGGGAGAAAAACTGTTTTTT
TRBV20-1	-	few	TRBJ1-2	CSAADKNYGYTF	TGCAGTGCTGCGGACAAGAACTATGGCTACACCTTC
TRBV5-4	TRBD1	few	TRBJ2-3	CASSLTGTGADTQYF	TGTGCCAGCAGCTTGACCGGGACAGGGGCAGATACGCAGTATTTT
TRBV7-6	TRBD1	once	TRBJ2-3	CASSHSTPGQGTDTQYF	TGTGCCAGCAGCCACTCAACACCGGGACAGGGGACAGATACGCAGTATTTT
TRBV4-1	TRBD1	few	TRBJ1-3	CASSQEGTGEDTIYF	TGCGCCAGCAGCCAAGAAGGGACAGGGGAGGACACCATATATTTT
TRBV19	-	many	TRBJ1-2	CASREKSGYTF	TGTGCCAGTAGGGAGAAGTCTGGCTACACCTTC
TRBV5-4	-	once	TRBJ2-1	CASSVRGPGYNEQFF	TGTGCCAGCAGCGTGAGGGGTCCCGGGTACAATGAGCAGTTCTTC
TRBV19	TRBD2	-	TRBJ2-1	CASSERGVYNEQFF	TGTGCCAGTAGTGAGCGGGGGGTATACAATGAGCAGTTCTTC
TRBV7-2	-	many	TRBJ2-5	CASSLGTTKETQYF	TGTGCCAGCAGCTTGGGGACAACCAAAGAGACCCAGTACTTC
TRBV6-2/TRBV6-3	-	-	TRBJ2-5	CASYFHPGGRETQYF	TGTGCCAGCTACTTTCACCCCGGGGGGCGAGAGACCCAGTACTTC
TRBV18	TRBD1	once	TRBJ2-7	CASSPGTGPSYEQYF	TGTGCCAGCTCTCCCGGGACAGGGCCCTCCTACGAGCAGTACTTC
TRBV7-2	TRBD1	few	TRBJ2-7	CASSPRQGGYEQYF	TGTGCCAGCAGCCCGAGACAGGGGGGGTACGAGCAGTACTTC
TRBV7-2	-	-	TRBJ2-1	CASSAFNEQIF	TGTGCCAGCAGCGCGTTCAATGAGCAGATCTTC
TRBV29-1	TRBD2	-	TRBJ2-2	CSGAGGDTGELFF	TGCAGCGGAGCGGGAGGGGACACCGGGGAGCTGTTTTTT
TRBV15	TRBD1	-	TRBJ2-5	CATSRRDRGETQYF	TGTGCCACCAGCAGAAGGGACAGGGGGGAGACCCAGTACTTC
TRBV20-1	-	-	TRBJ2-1	CSAPHWNEQFF	TGCAGTGCGCCACACTGGAATGAGCAGTTCTTC
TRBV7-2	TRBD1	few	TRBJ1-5	CASSPQQGGNQPQHF	TGTGCCAGCAGCCCCCAACAGGGGGGCAATCAGCCCCAGCATTTT
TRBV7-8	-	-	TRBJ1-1	CASSLMGGAEAFF	TGTGCCAGCAGCTTGATGGGGGGGGCTGAAGCTTTCTTT
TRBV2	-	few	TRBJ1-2	CASSEGDNYGYTF	TGTGCCAGCAGTGAAGGGGATAACTATGGCTACACCTTC
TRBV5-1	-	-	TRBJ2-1	CASSDLDEQFF	TGCGCCAGCAGCGACCTGGATGAGCAGTTCTTC
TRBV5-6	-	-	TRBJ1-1	CASSLPRTEGGAFF	TGTGCCAGCAGCTTACCCCGGACGGAAGGGGGAGCTTTCTTT
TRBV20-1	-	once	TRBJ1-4	CSASPTVFNEKLFF	TGCAGTGCTAGCCCTACGGTTTTTAATGAAAAACTGTTTTTT
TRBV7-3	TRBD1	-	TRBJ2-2	CASSSGGTGGAGELFF	TGTGCCAGCAGCTCCGGGGGGACAGGGGGGGCCGGGGAGCTGTTTTTT
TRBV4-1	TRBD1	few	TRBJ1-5	CASSQDQTGGQPQHF	TGCGCCAGCAGCCAAGACCAAACAGGGGGTCAGCCCCAGCATTTT
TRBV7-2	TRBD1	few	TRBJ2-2	CASSSRTGGANTGELFF	TGTGCCAGCAGTTCCAGGACAGGGGGCGCGAACACCGGGGAGCTGTTTTTT